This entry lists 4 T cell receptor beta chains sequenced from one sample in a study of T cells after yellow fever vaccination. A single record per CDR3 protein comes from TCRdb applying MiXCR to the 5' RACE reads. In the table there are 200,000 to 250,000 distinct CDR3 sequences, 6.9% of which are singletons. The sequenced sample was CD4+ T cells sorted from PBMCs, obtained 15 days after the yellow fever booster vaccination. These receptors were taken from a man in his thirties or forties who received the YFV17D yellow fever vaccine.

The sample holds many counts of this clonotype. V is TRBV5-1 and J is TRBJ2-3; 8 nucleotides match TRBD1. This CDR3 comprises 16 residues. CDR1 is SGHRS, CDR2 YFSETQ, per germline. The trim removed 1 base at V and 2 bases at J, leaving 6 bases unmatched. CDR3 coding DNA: TGCGCCAGCAGCTTGACCGGGACAGGCTACACAGATACGCAGTATTTT. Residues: CASSLTGTGYTDTQYF.

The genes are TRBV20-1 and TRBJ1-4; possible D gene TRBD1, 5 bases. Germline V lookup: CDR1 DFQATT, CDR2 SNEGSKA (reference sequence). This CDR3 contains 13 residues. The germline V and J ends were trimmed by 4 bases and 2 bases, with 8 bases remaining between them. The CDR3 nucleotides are TGCAGTGCTATGACAGATACTAATGAAAAACTGTTTTTT. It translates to CSAMTDTNEKLFF.

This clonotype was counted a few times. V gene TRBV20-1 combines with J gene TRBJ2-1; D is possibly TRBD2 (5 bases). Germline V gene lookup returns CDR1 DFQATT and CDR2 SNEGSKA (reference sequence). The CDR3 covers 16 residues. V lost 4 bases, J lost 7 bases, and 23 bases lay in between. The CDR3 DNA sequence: TGCAGTGCTATCCCTTCCTCTAGCCGACCTCAGAATGAGCAGTTCTTC. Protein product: CSAIPSSSRPQNEQFF.

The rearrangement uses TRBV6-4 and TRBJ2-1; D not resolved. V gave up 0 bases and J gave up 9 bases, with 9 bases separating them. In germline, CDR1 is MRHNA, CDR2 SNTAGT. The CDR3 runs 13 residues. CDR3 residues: CASSDSSRSEQFF. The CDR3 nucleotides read TGTGCCAGCAGTGACTCGAGTCGGAGTGAGCAGTTCTTC.